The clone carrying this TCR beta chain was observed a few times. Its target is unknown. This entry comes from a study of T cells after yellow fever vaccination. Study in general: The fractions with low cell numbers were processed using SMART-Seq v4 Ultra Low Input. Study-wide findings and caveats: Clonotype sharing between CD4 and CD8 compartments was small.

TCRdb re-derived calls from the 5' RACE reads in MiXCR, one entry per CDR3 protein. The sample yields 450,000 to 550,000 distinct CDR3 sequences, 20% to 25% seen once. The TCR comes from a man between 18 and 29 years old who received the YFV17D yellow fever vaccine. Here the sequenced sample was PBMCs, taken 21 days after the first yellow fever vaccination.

In nucleotides, the CDR3 is TGCGCCAGCAGCCTCCCTCAGGGTTCTACCGGGGAGCTGTTTTTT. Encoded protein: CASSLPQGSTGELFF. This chain links TRBV4-1 with TRBJ2-2; TRBD1 might be the D (5 bases). The V and J ends lost 4 bases and 5 bases respectively, with 14 bases between them. Per germline, CDR1 MGHRA and CDR2 YSYEKL. CDR3 length: 15 residues.